This T cell receptor beta chain came from a study of cytomegalovirus exposure and HLA in healthy donors. The CDR3 runs to 14 residues. Germline V gene lookup returns CDR1 SQVTM and CDR2 ANQGSEA. The V gene lost 0 bases and the J gene lost 6 bases, with 14 bases spanning the gap. PCR used 60 Vbeta primers and 13 Jbeta primers. TCRdb keeps only in-frame clones here, not all; method: immunoSEQ multiplex PCR. The sample has 150,000 to 200,000 clones, 83% seen once. The sample was PBMCs. This TCR derives from a man aged 35-49 years in good health and CMV-seropositive. This sequence joins TRBV29-1 and TRBJ2-5; the D gene is possibly TRBD1 (5 bases). The CDR3 reads CSVEDLGRGQTQYF. The CDR3 bases are TGCAGCGTTGAAGATCTAGGAAGGGGTCAGACCCAGTACTTC.